Each of the 26 T cell receptor beta chains below was sequenced from the same sample in a study of T cell responses to AZD1222 COVID-19 vaccine. Libraries were prepared by immunoSEQ multiplex PCR; TCRdb keeps only in-frame clonotypes and omits some of them. The sample gives 250,000 to 300,000 clones, almost 95% of which show up once; 0.55% is in the top ten. Material: peripheral blood, obtained 28 days after the second AZD1222 dose. The receptor source for this set is an adult who received the AZD1222 COVID-19 vaccine.

This sequence joins TRBV6-1 and TRBJ1-5; weak D call: TRBD1 (6 bases). V was shortened by 0 bases and J by 3 bases, with 12 bases between the two germline ends. Germline assignment: CDR1 MNHNS and CDR2 SASEGT. This CDR3 is built from 16 residues. The CDR3 nucleotides read TGTGCCAGCAGTGAAGCGGGACACGTTTCCAATCAGCCCCAGCATTTT. This gives the protein CASSEAGHVSNQPQHF.

The chain recombines TRBV28 with TRBJ1-5; D ambiguous. Trimming cost V 1 base and J 5 bases, with 9 bases left between them. Germline CDR1 MDHEN, CDR2 SYDVKM. The CDR3 is 14 residues long. The CDR3 loop reads CASSLSVGYQPQHF. The DNA of the CDR3 is TGTGCCAGCAGTTTATCGGTAGGGTATCAGCCCCAGCATTTT.

Only one count was recorded for this clone. The rearrangement joins TRBV28 to TRBJ1-6, with a tentative D call TRBD1 (5 bases). Germline CDR1 is MDHEN and CDR2 is SYDVKM. The CDR3 is made up of 15 amino acids. V was cut by 6 bases and J by 9 bases, with 18 bases left in between. CDR3 in amino acids: CASSPINRRVSPLHF. The DNA for the CDR3 is TGTGCCAGCAGCCCCATAAACAGGAGGGTTTCACCCCTCCACTTT.

This clone has only one observation. V gene TRBV2 combines with J gene TRBJ1-3; maybe TRBD1 (6 bases). Germline CDR1 and CDR2: SNHLY and FYNNEI. This CDR3 has 15 amino acids. V was shortened by 11 bases and J by 4 bases, with 21 bases between the two germline ends. This CDR3 is CAFRGFPGTGNTIYF. CDR3 nucleotides: TGTGCCTTCAGGGGTTTCCCAGGGACGGGAAACACCATATATTTT. The variable domain in full, with the rest retrieved from reference TRBV2 and TRBJ1-3, is EPEVTQTPSHQVTQMGQEVILRCVPISNHLYFYWYRQILGQKVEFLVSFYNNEISEKSEIFDDQFSVERPDGSNFTLKIRSTKLEDSAMYFCAFRGFPGTGNTIYFGEGSWLTVV.

The chain couples TRBV15 to TRBJ1-2; TRBD1 aligns across 8 bases. Germline values: CDR1 LNHNV, CDR2 YYDKDF (reference sequence). The length of the CDR3 is 14 residues. The ends lost 6 bases at V and 7 bases at J; junction bases unmatched: 10. CDR3 in DNA: TGTGCCACCAGGATGATGGCCGGACAGGGTGGCTACACCTTC. Amino acids: CATRMMAGQGGYTF.

This chain connects TRBV29-1 to TRBJ1-5; D not resolved. Between the trimmed V and J ends, which lost 6 bases and 0 bases, there was a span of 12 bases. The germline V gene has CDR1 SQVTM and CDR2 ANQGSEA. The CDR3 spans 14 residues. In DNA, the CDR3 is TGCAGCGTGCAGATGGGGTCTAGCAATCAGCCCCAGCATTTT. As protein: CSVQMGSSNQPQHF.

The chain combines TRBV7-9 with TRBJ2-1; 14 bases line up with TRBD2. V shed 6 bases and J 9 bases; nucleotides not matched to a gene: 10. The CDR3 contains 16 residues. The germline gives CDR1 SEHNR, CDR2 FQNEAQ (reference sequence). The chain's CDR3 is CASSSRGLAGVGEQFF. CDR3 sequence (DNA): TGTGCCAGCAGTTCCCGGGGACTAGCGGGAGTGGGTGAGCAGTTCTTC.

The chain carries TRBV27 and TRBJ1-2; perhaps TRBD1 as D (5 bases). Trimming pared 9 bases from V and 8 bases from J, leaving 19 bases between. This CDR3 spans 13 amino acids. CDR1 and CDR2 (germline): MNHEY, SMNVEV (reference sequence). This CDR3 is CASSWGSMGGYTF. The DNA of the CDR3 is TGTGCCAGTTCATGGGGCTCCATGGGGGGCTACACCTTC.

The chain joins TRBV6-5 to TRBJ2-3; D perhaps matches TRBD2 (6 bases). Germline loops: CDR1 MNHEY, CDR2 SVGAGI. The V end lost 8 bases, the J end lost 4 bases, and 13 bases lay between the germline ends. This CDR3 has 13 residues. The CDR3 loop reads CASRVGGADTQYF. As DNA, the CDR3 is TGTGCCAGCCGAGTCGGAGGGGCAGATACGCAGTATTTT.

Of note for this clone: This sample includes further DNA sequences coding for the same CDR3. The chain recombines TRBV5-1 with TRBJ1-5; 8 bases line up with TRBD1. With V trimmed by 4 bases and J by 7 bases, 7 bases remained unmatched. The CDR3 is 14 residues long. CDR1 is SGHRS and CDR2 is YFSETQ in the germline V gene. The CDR3 DNA follows: TGCGCCAGCAGCCTAGGGACAGGTGGACAGCCCCAGCATTTT. Translating it yields CASSLGTGGQPQHF.

The table lists this clone with a count of one. This chain connects TRBV4-2 to TRBJ2-3; tentative D call: TRBD2 (7 bases). V was clipped by 4 bases and J by 1 base, with 15 bases between them. The CDR3 has 16 amino acids. Germline V gene lookup returns CDR1 LGHNA and CDR2 YNFKEQ. This CDR3 reads CASSLGRGWGTDTQYF. In nucleotides, the CDR3 is TGTGCCAGCAGCCTTGGGAGGGGGTGGGGCACAGATACGCAGTATTTT.

This clone was observed once. The chain combines TRBV3-1 (or the pseudogene TRBV3-2) with TRBJ2-2, with D unclear. This CDR3 region has 15 residues. V lost 0 bases and J 6 bases, leaving 11 bases between the germline ends. Per germline, CDR1 LGHDT and CDR2 YNNKEL (reference sequence). The DNA of the CDR3 is TGTGCCAGCAGCCAAGAGTGGACCATCCCCGGGGAGCTGTTTTTT. Protein sequence: CASSQEWTIPGELFF.

The chain has TRBV9 and TRBJ2-1; 8 positions match TRBD2. Trimming took 0 bases from V and 0 from J; bases not matched to a gene: 2. Germline V gene lookup returns CDR1 SGDLS and CDR2 YYNGEE. CDR3 length equals 16 residues. In DNA, the CDR3 is TGTGCCAGCAGCGTAGAGGGGACTAGCTCCTACAATGAGCAGTTCTTC. Its translation is CASSVEGTSSYNEQFF. Based on the CDR3 plus reference TRBV9 and TRBJ2-1, the full variable domain is DSGVTQTPKHLITATGQRVTLRCSPRSGDLSVYWYQQSLDQGLQFLIQYYNGEERAKGNILERFSAQQFPDLHSELNLSSLELGDSALYFCASSVEGTSSYNEQFFGPGTRLTVL.

This chain joins TRBV28 and TRBJ1-4; 7 positions match TRBD1. This CDR3 contains 14 residues. The germline V gene encodes CDR1 MDHEN and CDR2 SYDVKM. The V gene end was trimmed by 6 bases and the J gene end by 8 bases; junction bases not matched to a gene: 9. CDR3 loop: CASSSNGQEEKLFF. CDR3 coding DNA: TGTGCCAGCAGCTCCAACGGACAGGAAGAAAAACTGTTTTTT.

Concerning this clone: Other DNA sequences in the same sample also yield this CDR3. CDR3 protein: CASSPITGELFF. The CDR3 DNA sequence: TGTGCCAGCAGCCCGATAACCGGGGAGCTGTTTTTT. The rearrangement links TRBV7-6 to TRBJ2-2; D unresolved. The germline gives CDR1 SGHVS, CDR2 FNYEAQ. This CDR3 spans 12 amino acids. The germline V and J ends were trimmed by 5 bases and 5 bases, with 6 bases remaining between them.

The V and J genes are TRBV6-2 or TRBV6-3 and TRBJ2-7; 8 bases line up with TRBD2. Trimming took 2 bases from V and 2 from J; bases not matched to a gene: 8. The CDR3 extends over 16 amino acids. Germline-derived CDR1 and CDR2 are MNHEY and SVGEGT. The DNA of the CDR3 is TGTGCCAGCAGTTACGTGGCCAAGCGGGGGACCTACGAGCAGTACTTC. Translation: CASSYVAKRGTYEQYF.

The CDR3 bases are TGCGCCAGCAGTGAGTCGGGACACTTGTACGACGAGCAGTACTTC. Translating gives CASSESGHLYDEQYF. The genes are TRBV10-1 and TRBJ2-7, with TRBD1 as a possible D gene (6 bases). The germline V gene has CDR1 WNHNN and CDR2 SYGVQD (reference sequence). The CDR3 is made up of 15 amino acids. V lost 0 bases and J 5 bases, leaving 14 bases between the germline ends.

The chain recombines TRBV12-2 with TRBJ2-1; TRBD1 is taken as the D call from the table, unchecked against the DNA. TRBV12-2 is a known pseudogene. This CDR3 spans 16 amino acids. The CDR3 spells CASRLALTSSYNEQFF. CDR3 coding DNA: TGTGCAAGTCGCTTAGCGCTCACAAGCTCCTACAATGAGCAGTTCTTC.

V is TRBV7-8 and J is TRBJ2-7; 7 bases fit TRBD2. CDR3 length: 14 amino acids. V was clipped by 5 bases and J by 2 bases; unmatched bases: 6. Germline V gene sequence: CDR1 SGHVS, CDR2 FQNEAQ. In nucleotides, the CDR3 is TGTGCCAGCAGCCCACTAGCGTCCCCCTACGAGCAGTACTTC. This translates into CASSPLASPYEQYF.

This clone has only one observation. The J gene is TRBJ2-7, the V gene TRBV6-5, with D maybe TRBD2 (5 bases). The ends were cut back, 7 bases at V and 6 bases at J, with 19 bases in the middle. The germline V gene encodes CDR1 MNHEY and CDR2 SVGAGI. This CDR3 is 14 amino acids long. The CDR3 region is CASIRAGRGSEQYF. The CDR3 bases are TGTGCCAGCATAAGGGCTGGGCGCGGGTCCGAGCAGTACTTC.

V is TRBV19 and J is TRBJ1-6; D may be TRBD1 (6 bases). Germline V lookup: CDR1 LNHDA, CDR2 SQIVND (reference sequence). This CDR3 is built from 15 residues. Deletions cut 7 bases from V and 4 bases from J, with 14 bases between. CDR3 sequence: CASTPDRRYNSPLHF. CDR3 DNA sequence: TGTGCCAGTACTCCCGACAGGAGGTATAATTCACCCCTCCACTTT.

The chain links TRBV7-9 to TRBJ1-2, with 7 bases matching TRBD1. This CDR3 contains 13 residues. CDR1 SEHNR and CDR2 FQNEAQ come from the germline V gene (reference sequence). The V and J ends lost 5 bases and 3 bases, in that order; junction bases with no gene match: 3. The CDR3 reads CASSATGYYGYTF. DNA of the CDR3: TGTGCCAGCAGCGCGACAGGGTACTATGGCTACACCTTC.

The chain uses TRBV4-1 and TRBJ1-2, with D possibly TRBD1 on 6 matching bases. The V end lost 2 bases, the J end lost 6 bases, and 19 bases lay between the germline ends. CDR1 and CDR2 from the germline V gene are MGHRA and YSYEKL. CDR3 length: 16 residues. In nucleotides, the CDR3 is TGCGCCAGCAGCCAATCGGCAACAGGGATCGGGAATGGCTACACCTTC. It specifies CASSQSATGIGNGYTF.

This sequence joins TRBV24-1 and TRBJ1-1; D might be TRBD1 (5 bases). The CDR3 spans 13 residues. Germline lookup yields CDR1 KGHDR and CDR2 SFDVKD. V was pared by 4 bases and J by 10 bases, with 15 bases between. CDR3 sequence reads: CATSEFEGEGAFF. CDR3 coding DNA: TGTGCCACCAGTGAATTTGAAGGGGAAGGAGCTTTCTTT.

The V and J genes are TRBV11-2 and TRBJ2-1; D uncertain. Germline CDR1 SGHAT, CDR2 FQNNGV. The V end was cut by 3 bases, the J end by 7 bases, with 16 bases between. This CDR3 spans 15 amino acids. The CDR3 spells CASSLAGRAENEQFF. CDR3 nucleotides: TGTGCCAGCAGCTTGGCAGGTAGGGCCGAGAATGAGCAGTTCTTC.

J is TRBJ1-5 and V is TRBV4-1; D not certain. This CDR3 contains 15 residues. Germline values: CDR1 MGHRA, CDR2 YSYEKL. Trimming shortened V by 0 bases and J by 0 bases, and 6 bases separated the two germline ends. CDR3 nucleotide sequence: TGCGCCAGCAGCCAAGAGGGCCGTAGCAATCAGCCCCAGCATTTT. Residues: CASSQEGRSNQPQHF.